Here is one T cell receptor (beta chain) with its context. Study members were between about 18 and 100 years old and lived in approximately 25 US regions. Participants' reported clinical history set cohort assignment. Germline values: CDR1 MGHRA, CDR2 YSYEKL. This CDR3 region has 16 residues. The V segment lost 1 base and the J segment 2 bases; nucleotides outside the gene matches: 5. Method: immunoSEQ multiplex PCR; TCRdb's copy keeps in-frame clones and lacks some. Of fewer than 250,000 clones listed, around 86% are singletons. This sample was included in a study of blood T cell repertoires in COVID-19. Study-level information: Samples taken during acute and convalescent COVID-19 were collected in the United States, Italy and Spain.

The sequenced sample consisted of PBMCs or T cells enriched from blood (not recorded which). The V gene is TRBV4-1, the J gene TRBJ1-5, with 7 bases that match TRBD1. The TCR was taken from a man in his thirties or forties in a cohort exposed to, infected with or recovered from COVID-19 (not recorded which). The CDR3 nucleotides are TGCGCCAGCAGCCAAGTACAGGGGTTGGGCAATCAGCCCCAGCATTTT. It translates to CASSQVQGLGNQPQHF.